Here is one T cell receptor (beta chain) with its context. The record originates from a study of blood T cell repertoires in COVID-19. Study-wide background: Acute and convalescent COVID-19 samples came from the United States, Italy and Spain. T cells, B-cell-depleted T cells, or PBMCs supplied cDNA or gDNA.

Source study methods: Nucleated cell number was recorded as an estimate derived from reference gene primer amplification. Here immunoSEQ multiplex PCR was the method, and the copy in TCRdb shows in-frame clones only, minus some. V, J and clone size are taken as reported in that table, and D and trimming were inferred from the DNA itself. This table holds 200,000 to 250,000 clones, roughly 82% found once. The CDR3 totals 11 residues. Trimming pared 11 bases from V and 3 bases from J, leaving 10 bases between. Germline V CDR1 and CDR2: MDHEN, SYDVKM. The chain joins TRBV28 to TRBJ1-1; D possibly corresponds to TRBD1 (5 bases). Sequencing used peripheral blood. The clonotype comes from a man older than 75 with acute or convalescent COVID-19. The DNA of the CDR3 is TGTGCCTCTCGGGGGGACACTGAAGCTTTCTTT. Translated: CASRGDTEAFF. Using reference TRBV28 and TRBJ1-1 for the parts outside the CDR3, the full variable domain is DVKVTQSSRYLVKRTGEKVFLECVQDMDHENMFWYRQDPGLGLRLIYFSYDVKMKEKGDIPEGYSVSREKKERFSLILESASTNQTSMYLCASRGDTEAFFGQGTRLTVV.